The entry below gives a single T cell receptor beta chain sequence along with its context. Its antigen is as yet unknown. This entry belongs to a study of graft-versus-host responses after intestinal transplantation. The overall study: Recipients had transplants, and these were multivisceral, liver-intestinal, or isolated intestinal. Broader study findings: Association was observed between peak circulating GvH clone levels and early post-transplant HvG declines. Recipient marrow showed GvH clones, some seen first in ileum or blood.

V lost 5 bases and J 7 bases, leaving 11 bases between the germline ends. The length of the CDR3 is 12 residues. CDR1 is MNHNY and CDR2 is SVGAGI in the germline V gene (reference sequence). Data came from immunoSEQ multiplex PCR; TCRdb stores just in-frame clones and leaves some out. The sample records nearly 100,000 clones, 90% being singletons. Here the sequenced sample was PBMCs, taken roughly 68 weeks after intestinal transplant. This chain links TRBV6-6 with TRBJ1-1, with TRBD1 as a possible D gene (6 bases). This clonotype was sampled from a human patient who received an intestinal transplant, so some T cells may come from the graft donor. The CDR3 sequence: CASSPRQVEAFF. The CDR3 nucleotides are TGTGCCAGCAGTCCTCGACAGGTTGAAGCTTTCTTT.